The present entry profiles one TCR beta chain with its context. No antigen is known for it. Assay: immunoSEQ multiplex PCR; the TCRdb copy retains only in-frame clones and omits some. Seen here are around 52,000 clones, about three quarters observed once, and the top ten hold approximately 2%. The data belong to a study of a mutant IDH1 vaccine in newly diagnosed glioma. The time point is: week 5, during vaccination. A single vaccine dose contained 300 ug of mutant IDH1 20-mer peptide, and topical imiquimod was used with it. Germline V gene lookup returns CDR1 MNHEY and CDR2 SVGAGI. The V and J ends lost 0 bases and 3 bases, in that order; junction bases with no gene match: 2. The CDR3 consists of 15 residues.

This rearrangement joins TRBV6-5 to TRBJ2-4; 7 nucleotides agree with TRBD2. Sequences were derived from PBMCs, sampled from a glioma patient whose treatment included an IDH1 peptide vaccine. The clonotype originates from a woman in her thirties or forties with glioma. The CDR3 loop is CASSYSWGGKNIQYF. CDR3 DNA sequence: TGTGCCAGCAGTTACTCATGGGGGGGCAAAAACATTCAGTACTTC.